The 14 T cell receptor beta chains below were found in one sample sequenced in a study of immune evolution from preneoplasia to lung adenocarcinoma. The protocol was immunoSEQ multiplex PCR, while the TCRdb copy is restricted to in-frame clones and leaves out a portion. The profile shows roughly 9,400 clones, 88% of them singletons. The source material was FFPE invasive lung adenocarcinoma tissue. These receptors were obtained from a person aged 65 to 79 with invasive lung adenocarcinoma. Some clones in this sample may be carry-over from other donors' samples.

This rearrangement joins TRBV6-5 to TRBJ1-5; TRBD1 might be the D (5 bases). Germline V gene data show CDR1 as MNHEY and CDR2 as SVGAGI. The CDR3 length is 15 residues. V was cut by 4 bases and J by 4 bases, with 14 bases left in between. The CDR3 nucleotides are TGTGCCAGCAGTTTGCAGGGAAATGGGAATCAGCCCCAGCATTTT. Translation gives CASSLQGNGNQPQHF.

The chain recombines TRBV2 with TRBJ2-5; D possibly corresponds to TRBD1 (6 bases). Germline CDR1 and CDR2: SNHLY and FYNNEI. V was clipped by 5 bases and J by 5 bases, with 15 bases between them. The CDR3 loop spans 14 amino acids. The CDR3: CASSRDRQGETQYF. The CDR3 coding sequence is TGTGCCAGCAGTAGGGACCGCCAGGGGGAGACCCAGTACTTC.

The chain uses TRBV7-3 and TRBJ2-7, with 10 positions matching TRBD1. The germline V gene encodes CDR1 SGHTA and CDR2 FQGTGA. The CDR3 is 14 residues long. Germline trimming cut 9 bases from V and 2 bases from J; bases unmatched to any gene: 7. The CDR3 nucleotides read TGTGCCAGAGATCCCGGGACAGGGGCCTACGAGCAGTACTTC. It encodes CARDPGTGAYEQYF.

V and J are TRBV5-6 and TRBJ2-6, with D hard to call. Trimming pared 4 bases from V and 4 bases from J, leaving 6 bases between. Germline loops: CDR1 SGHDT, CDR2 YYEEEE. The CDR3 totals 13 residues. In DNA form, the CDR3 reads TGTGCCAGCAGCACGACAGGGGCCAACGTCCTGACTTTC. This encodes CASSTTGANVLTF.

This sequence joins TRBV7-6 and TRBJ2-7, with D hard to call. The V and J ends lost 1 base and 6 bases respectively, with 13 bases between them. The CDR3 contains 14 residues. The germline V gene has CDR1 SGHVS and CDR2 FNYEAQ. This CDR3 is CASSLGQPPAEQYF. CDR3 DNA sequence: TGTGCCAGCAGCTTAGGTCAGCCTCCCGCCGAGCAGTACTTC.

The rearrangement uses TRBV13 and TRBJ1-1, with 10 bases that match TRBD1. The CDR3 has 15 amino acids. Germline CDR1 reads PRHDT; CDR2 reads FYEKMQ (reference sequence). The J segment lost 5 bases and the V segment lost 5 bases, leaving 8 bases of the junction unmatched. CDR3: CASSPVPGQGTEAFF. DNA of the CDR3: TGTGCCAGCAGCCCCGTCCCGGGACAGGGGACTGAAGCTTTCTTT.

The V call is TRBV28, the J call TRBJ1-2; 10 nucleotides match TRBD1. CDR3 length: 16 amino acids. The V and J ends lost 5 bases and 0 bases, in that order; junction bases with no gene match: 6. The germline V gene encodes CDR1 MDHEN and CDR2 SYDVKM. The DNA of the CDR3 is TGTGCCAGCAGTCCGACAGGGGGCATTCCTAACTATGGCTACACCTTC. Amino acids: CASSPTGGIPNYGYTF.

V usage is TRBV5-8 and J usage is TRBJ2-1; 11 positions match TRBD2. V was pared by 2 bases and J by 9 bases, with 4 bases of the junction left unmatched. This CDR3 comprises 14 residues. Germline CDR1 SGHTS, CDR2 YDEGEE. The CDR3 sequence: CASSLGLAGLEQFF. CDR3 sequence (DNA): TGTGCCAGCAGCTTAGGACTAGCGGGCCTTGAGCAGTTCTTC. The full variable domain, rest sourced from reference TRBV5-8 and TRBJ2-1, is EAGVTQSPTHLIKTRGQQATLRCSPISGHTSVYWYQQALGLGLQFLLWYDEGEERNRGNFPPRFSGRQFPNYSSELNVNALELEDSALYLCASSLGLAGLEQFFGPGTRLTVL.

The rearrangement uses TRBV5-1 and TRBJ2-2; D is tentatively TRBD1 or TRBD2 (5 bases each). This CDR3 is built from 14 residues. The V end was cut by 1 base, the J end by 7 bases, with 11 bases between. Germline lookup yields CDR1 SGHRS and CDR2 YFSETQ. The CDR3 reads CASSLHGANGELFF. The CDR3 region has the DNA TGCGCCAGCAGCTTGCACGGGGCTAACGGGGAGCTGTTTTTT. Full variable domain (missing parts from reference TRBV5-1 and TRBJ2-2): KAGVTQTPRYLIKTRGQQVTLSCSPISGHRSVSWYQQTPGQGLQFLFEYFSETQRNKGNFPGRFSGRQFSNSRSEMNVSTLELGDSALYLCASSLHGANGELFFGEGSRLTVL.

J is TRBJ1-1 and V is TRBV4-1, with D possibly being TRBD1 (6 bases). The CDR3 covers 14 residues. Germline-derived CDR1 and CDR2 are MGHRA and YSYEKL. V was pared by 5 bases and J by 4 bases, with 14 bases between. In DNA form, the CDR3 reads TGCGCCAGCAGCTTAATTATCAGGGGCACTGAAGCTTTCTTT. Encoded protein: CASSLIIRGTEAFF.

The chain uses TRBV10-3 and TRBJ2-7; TRBD2 matches at 15 bases. The CDR3 is 19 residues long. In germline, CDR1 is ENHRY, CDR2 SYGVKD. With 4 bases clipped from V and 4 bases from J, the junction kept 14 bases outside the gene matches. DNA of the CDR3: TGTGCCATCAGTGGTCTAGAAGGGACTAGCGGGGGGTCTTCATACGAGCAGTACTTC. Translating gives CAISGLEGTSGGSSYEQYF.

This sequence joins TRBV6-5 and TRBJ1-5; TRBD1 aligns across 9 bases. V lost 6 bases to trimming and J lost 4 bases; unmatched junction nucleotides: 4. Germline CDR1 and CDR2: MNHEY and SVGAGI. This CDR3 is built from 14 residues. DNA of the CDR3: TGTGCCAGCAGCCTCGGGACAGGGAATCAGCCCCAGCATTTT. This gives the protein CASSLGTGNQPQHF.

The chain joins TRBV28 to TRBJ2-7, with D maybe TRBD1 (6 bases). The germline gives CDR1 MDHEN, CDR2 SYDVKM. The CDR3 length is 16 residues. With 6 bases removed from V and 0 bases from J, the gap between germline ends came to 18 bases. The CDR3 DNA sequence: TGTGCCAGCAGCAGAACCACAGGGCCCTACTCCTACGAGCAGTACTTC. This sequence encodes CASSRTTGPYSYEQYF.

This chain connects TRBV7-3 to TRBJ2-7; D is perhaps TRBD2 (6 bases). CDR1 SGHTA and CDR2 FQGTGA come from the germline V gene. CDR3 size: 15 residues. V lost 2 bases, J lost 2 bases, and 13 bases lay in between. Here the CDR3 DNA reads TGTGCCAGCAGCTTAGAAGGCGGGGCCACCTACGAGCAGTACTTC. Translation: CASSLEGGATYEQYF.